The sequence of this T cell receptor beta chain was determined in a study of T-cell memory formation after mild COVID-19. At the level of the study: TCR clusters showed largely donor specificity.

Broader study findings: For contracting clones, CD4+ ones sat mainly in CM and EM, CD8+ in EMRA.

The TCR alpha and TCR beta cDNA libraries, bearing sample barcodes and UMIs, were generated by 5'RACE using constant-segment primers. TCRdb ran MiXCR on the 5' RACE reads and lists one entry per CDR3 protein. This sample has about 440,000 distinct CDR3 sequences, with 15% to 25% found just once. This clonotype was counted between two and nine times. The antigen is undetermined. Germline lookup yields CDR1 MGHRA and CDR2 YSYEKL. The CDR3 is 14 amino acids. V was pared by 5 bases and J by 7 bases, with 8 bases of the junction left unmatched. This receptor was obtained from an adult woman who had mild COVID-19 (a few samples of this study predate the infection). Cell type and time point are not known. V and J are TRBV4-1 and TRBJ1-2; 9 positions match TRBD1. Sequencing input: PBMCs or a T cell subset sorted from them (not recorded which). The CDR3 DNA follows: TGCGCCAGCAGCGTTCCGGGACAGGGACCTGGCTACACCTTC. This sequence encodes CASSVPGQGPGYTF.